These 4 T cell receptor beta chains were sequenced from one sample in a study of shared clonotypes between healthy human individuals. Libraries were prepared by immunoSEQ multiplex PCR; TCRdb keeps only in-frame clonotypes and omits some of them. The table records about 2.3 million clones, around 93% of them present only once. The sample taken for sequencing was naive CD4+ T cells from PBMCs. The subset was: CD45RA+ positively selected. The receptors were gathered from a man aged 18 to 35 in good health. Some clones in this sample may be carry-over from other donors' samples.

Concerning this clone: A junction end diverges from the germline sequence, so it may reflect a read error. The genes are TRBV4-1 and TRBJ1-6; D is undetermined. The CDR3 length is 12 residues. CDR1 is MGHRA and CDR2 is YSYEKL in the germline V gene. The CDR3 spells CASDGDNSPLHF. CDR3 DNA: TGCGCCAGCGATGGGGATAACTCACCCCTCCACTTT.

The gene calls are TRBV6-6 and TRBJ2-7; 7 bases line up with TRBD2. The ends lost 2 bases at V and 2 bases at J; junction bases unmatched: 3. The germline V gene has CDR1 MNHNY and CDR2 SVGAGI (reference sequence). There are 14 residues in the CDR3. CDR3 nucleotides: TGTGCCAGCAGTTACCCCGGGAGGACCTACGAGCAGTACTTC. Translated: CASSYPGRTYEQYF.

About this clone: The identical CDR3 is also encoded by other nucleotide sequences in the sample. CDR3: CASTRAYRGATEAFF. The CDR3 DNA follows: TGCGCCAGCACCAGGGCATACCGTGGGGCCACTGAAGCTTTCTTT. The V gene is TRBV5-1, the J gene TRBJ1-1, with a tentative D call TRBD1 (5 bases). Between the trimmed V and J ends, which lost 6 bases and 4 bases, there was a span of 19 bases. From germline, CDR1 is SGHRS and CDR2 YFSETQ. CDR3 size: 15 residues.

The chain combines TRBV27 with TRBJ2-7, with TRBD2 as a possible D gene (6 bases). Germline CDR1 is MNHEY and CDR2 is SMNVEV (reference sequence). Trimming shortened V by 10 bases and J by 5 bases, and 15 bases separated the two germline ends. CDR3 length: 12 residues. Written as DNA, the CDR3 is TGTGCCAACTGGACGGGGGACGACGAGCAGTACTTC. This gives the protein CANWTGDDEQYF.